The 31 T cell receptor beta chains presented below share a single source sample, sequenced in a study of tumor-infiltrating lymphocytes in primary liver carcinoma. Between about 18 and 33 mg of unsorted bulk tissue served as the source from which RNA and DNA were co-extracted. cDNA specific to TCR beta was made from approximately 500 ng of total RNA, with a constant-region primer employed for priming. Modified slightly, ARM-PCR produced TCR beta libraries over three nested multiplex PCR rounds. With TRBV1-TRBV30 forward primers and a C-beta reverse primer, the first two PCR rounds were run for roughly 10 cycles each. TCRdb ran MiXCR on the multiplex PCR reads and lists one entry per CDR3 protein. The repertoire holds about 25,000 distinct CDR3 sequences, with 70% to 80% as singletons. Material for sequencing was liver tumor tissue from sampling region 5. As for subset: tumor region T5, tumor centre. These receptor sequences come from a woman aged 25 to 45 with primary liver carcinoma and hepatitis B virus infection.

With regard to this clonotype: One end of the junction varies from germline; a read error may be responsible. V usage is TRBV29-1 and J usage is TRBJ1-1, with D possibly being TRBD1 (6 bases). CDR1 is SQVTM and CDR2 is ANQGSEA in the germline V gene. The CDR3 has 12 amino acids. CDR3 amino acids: CSLETGSTEAYF. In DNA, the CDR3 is TGCAGCCTCGAGACAGGAAGCACTGAAGCTTACTTT. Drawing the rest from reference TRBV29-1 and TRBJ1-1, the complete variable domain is SAVISQKPSRDICQRGTSLTIQCQVDSQVTMMFWYRQQPGQSLTLIATANQGSEATYESGFVIDKFPISRPNLTFSTLTVSNMSPEDSSIYLCSLETGSTEAYFGQGTRLTVV.

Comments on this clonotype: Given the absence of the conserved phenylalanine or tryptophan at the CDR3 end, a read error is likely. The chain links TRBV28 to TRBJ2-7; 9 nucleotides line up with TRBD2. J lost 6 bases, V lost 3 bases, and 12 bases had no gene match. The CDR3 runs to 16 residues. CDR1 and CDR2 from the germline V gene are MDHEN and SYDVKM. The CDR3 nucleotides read TGTGCCAGCAGTTTTTTGGGAGTAGCGGGAGCTGGCGAGCAGTACTTA. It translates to CASSFLGVAGAGEQYL.

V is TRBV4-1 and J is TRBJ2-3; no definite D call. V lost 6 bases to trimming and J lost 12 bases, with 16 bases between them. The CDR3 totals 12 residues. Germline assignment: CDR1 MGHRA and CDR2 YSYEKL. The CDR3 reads CASREGTDIQYF. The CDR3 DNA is TGCGCCAGCAGGGAAGGCACAGATATCCAGTATTTT.

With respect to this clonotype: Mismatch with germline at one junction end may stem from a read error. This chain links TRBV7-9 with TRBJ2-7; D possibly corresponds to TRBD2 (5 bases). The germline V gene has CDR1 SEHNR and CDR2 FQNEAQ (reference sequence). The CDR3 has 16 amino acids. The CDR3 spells CASSQTTGFNTYELYF. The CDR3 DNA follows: TGTGCCAGCAGCCAAACCACGGGATTTAATACCTACGAGCTGTACTTC.

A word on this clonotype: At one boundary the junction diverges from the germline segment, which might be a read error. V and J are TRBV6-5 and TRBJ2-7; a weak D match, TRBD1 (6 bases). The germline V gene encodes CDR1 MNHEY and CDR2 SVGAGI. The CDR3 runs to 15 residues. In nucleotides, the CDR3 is TGTGCCAGGAGTTACAAGGACAGCAGTCCCTACGAGCAGTACTTC. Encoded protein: CARSYKDSSPYEQYF.

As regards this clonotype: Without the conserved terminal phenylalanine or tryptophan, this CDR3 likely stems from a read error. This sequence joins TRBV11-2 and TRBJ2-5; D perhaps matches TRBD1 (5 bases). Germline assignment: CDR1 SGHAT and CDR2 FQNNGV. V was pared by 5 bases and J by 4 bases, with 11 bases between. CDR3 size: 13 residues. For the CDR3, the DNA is TGTGCCAGCAGCCCTAGACAGATAGAGACCCAGTACTAC. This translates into CASSPRQIETQYY.

The CDR3 loop is CASSLGGNTIYF. CDR3 bases: TGTGCCAGCAGCTTAGGAGGAAACACCATATATTTT. The rearrangement uses TRBV11-2 and TRBJ1-3; no clear D. The CDR3 runs 12 residues. V was clipped by 1 base and J by 4 bases, with 2 bases between them. Germline assignment: CDR1 SGHAT and CDR2 FQNNGV.

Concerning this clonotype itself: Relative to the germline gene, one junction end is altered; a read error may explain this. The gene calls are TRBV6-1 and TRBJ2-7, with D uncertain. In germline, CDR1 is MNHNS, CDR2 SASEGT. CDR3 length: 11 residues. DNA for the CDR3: TGTGCCTGCAGTGATTTTTGCGAGCAGTACTTC. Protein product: CACSDFCEQYF.

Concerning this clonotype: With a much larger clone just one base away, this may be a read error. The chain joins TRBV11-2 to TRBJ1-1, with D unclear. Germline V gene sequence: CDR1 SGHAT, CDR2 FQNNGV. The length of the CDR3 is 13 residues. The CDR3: CASSYEDGTEAFF. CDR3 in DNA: TGTGCCAGTAGCTACGAGGATGGCACTGAAGCTTTCTTT.

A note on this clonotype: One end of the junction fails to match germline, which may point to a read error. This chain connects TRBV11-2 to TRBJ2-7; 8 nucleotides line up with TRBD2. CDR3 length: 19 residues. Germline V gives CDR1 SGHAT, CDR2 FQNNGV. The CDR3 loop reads CASSSVTGLVGAIIYKQYF. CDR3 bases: TGTGCCAGCAGCTCCGTCACGGGACTAGTGGGCGCGATCATCTACAAGCAGTACTTC.

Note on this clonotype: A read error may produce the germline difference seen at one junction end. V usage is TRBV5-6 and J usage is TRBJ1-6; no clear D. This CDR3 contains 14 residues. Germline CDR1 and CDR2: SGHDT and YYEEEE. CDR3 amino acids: CASSLVALRSLLQF. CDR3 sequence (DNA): TGTGCCAGCAGCTTGGTAGCACTGAGATCACTCCTCCAATTT.

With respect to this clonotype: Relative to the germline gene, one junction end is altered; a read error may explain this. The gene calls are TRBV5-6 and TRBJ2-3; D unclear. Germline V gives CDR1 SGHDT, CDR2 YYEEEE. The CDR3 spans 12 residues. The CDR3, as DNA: TGTACCAGCAGCTTGAAGGAAGATACGCAGTATTTT. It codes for CTSSLKEDTQYF.

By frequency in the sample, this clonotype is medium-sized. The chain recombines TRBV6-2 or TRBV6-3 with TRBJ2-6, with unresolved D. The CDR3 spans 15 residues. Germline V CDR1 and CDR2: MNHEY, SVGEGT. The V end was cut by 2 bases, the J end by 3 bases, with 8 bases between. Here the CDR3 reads CASSYGGLGANVLTF. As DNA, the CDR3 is TGTGCCAGCAGTTACGGTGGGCTTGGGGCCAACGTCCTGACTTTC.

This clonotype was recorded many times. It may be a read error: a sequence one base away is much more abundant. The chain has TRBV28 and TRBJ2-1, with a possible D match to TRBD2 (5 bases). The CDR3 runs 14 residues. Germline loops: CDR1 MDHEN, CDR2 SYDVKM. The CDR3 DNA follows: TGTGCCAGCAGGGAGGTGAGCTCCTACAATGAGCAGTCCTTC. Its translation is CASREVSSYNEQSF.

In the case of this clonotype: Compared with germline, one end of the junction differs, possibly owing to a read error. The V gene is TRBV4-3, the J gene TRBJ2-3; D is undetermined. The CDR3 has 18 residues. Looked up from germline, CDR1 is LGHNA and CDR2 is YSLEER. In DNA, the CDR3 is TGCGCCAGCAGCCAGTCAGTCTTGCTGGGTGATCCCGATGATAAGCAGTATTTT. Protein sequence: CASSQSVLLGDPDDKQYF.

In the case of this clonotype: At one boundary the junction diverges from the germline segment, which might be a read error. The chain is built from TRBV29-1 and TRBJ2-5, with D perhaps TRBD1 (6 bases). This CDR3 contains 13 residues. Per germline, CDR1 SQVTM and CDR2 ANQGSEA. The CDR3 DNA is TGCAGCGTCGTCTGTTGGACAGAGGAGATCCAGTACTTC. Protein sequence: CSVVCWTEEIQYF.

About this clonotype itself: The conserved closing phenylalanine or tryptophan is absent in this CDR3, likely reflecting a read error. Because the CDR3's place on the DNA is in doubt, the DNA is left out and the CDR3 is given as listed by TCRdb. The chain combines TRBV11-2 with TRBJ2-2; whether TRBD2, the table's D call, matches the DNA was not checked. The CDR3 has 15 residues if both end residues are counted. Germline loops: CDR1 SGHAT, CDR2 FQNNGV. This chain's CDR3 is CASSLALAGTGELFL.

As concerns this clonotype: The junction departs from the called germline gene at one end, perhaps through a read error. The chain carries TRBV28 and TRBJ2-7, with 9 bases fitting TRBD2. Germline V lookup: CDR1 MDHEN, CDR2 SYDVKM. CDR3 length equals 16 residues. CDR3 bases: TGTGCCATCAGTTCACCCCACGAGGGACTAGCCTACGAGCAGTATTTC. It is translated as CAISSPHEGLAYEQYF.

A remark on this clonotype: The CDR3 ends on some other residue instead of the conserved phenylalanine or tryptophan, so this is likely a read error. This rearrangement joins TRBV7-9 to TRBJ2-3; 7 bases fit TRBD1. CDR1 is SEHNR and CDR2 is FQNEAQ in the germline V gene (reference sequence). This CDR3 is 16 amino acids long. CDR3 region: CVSSSRNRGYLDTQYS. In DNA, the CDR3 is TGTGTCAGCAGCTCCCGGAACAGGGGATACTTAGATACGCAGTATTCT.

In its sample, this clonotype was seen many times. In DNA form, the CDR3 reads TGTGCCAGCAGCTTAGCATTAGGAGGGGCGAACACCGGGGAGCTGTTTTTT. Its protein is CASSLALGGANTGELFF. The chain has TRBV11-2 and TRBJ2-2; tentatively, D is TRBD2 (6 bases). V lost 1 base and J lost 0, with 12 bases in between. The CDR3 is 17 amino acids. The germline gives CDR1 SGHAT, CDR2 FQNNGV.

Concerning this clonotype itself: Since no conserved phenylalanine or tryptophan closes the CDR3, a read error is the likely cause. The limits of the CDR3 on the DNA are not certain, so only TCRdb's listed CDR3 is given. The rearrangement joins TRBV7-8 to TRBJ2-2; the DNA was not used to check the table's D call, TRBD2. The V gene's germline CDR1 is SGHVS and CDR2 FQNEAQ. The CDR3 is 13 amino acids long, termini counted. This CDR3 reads CASSRLPNGELFS.

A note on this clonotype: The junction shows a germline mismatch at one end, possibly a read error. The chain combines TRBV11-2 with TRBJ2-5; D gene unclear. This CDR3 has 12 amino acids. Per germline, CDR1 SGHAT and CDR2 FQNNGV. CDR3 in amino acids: CVSNLDHETQYF. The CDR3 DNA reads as TGTGTCAGCAACTTAGATCATGAGACCCAGTACTTC.

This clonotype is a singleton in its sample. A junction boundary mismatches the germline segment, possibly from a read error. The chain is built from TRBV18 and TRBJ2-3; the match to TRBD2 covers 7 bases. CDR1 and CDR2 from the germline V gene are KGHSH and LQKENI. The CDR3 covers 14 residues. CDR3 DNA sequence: TGTGCCAGCTCACTCTCCGGGAGGTCAGATATGCAGTATTTT. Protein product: CASSLSGRSDMQYF.

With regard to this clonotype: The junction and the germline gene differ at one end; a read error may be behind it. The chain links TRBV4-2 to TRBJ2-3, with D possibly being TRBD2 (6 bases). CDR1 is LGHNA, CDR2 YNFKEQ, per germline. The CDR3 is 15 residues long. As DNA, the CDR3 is TGTGCCAACAGCCGGAACACTCGGGAGCTTGATACGCAGTATTTT. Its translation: CANSRNTRELDTQYF.

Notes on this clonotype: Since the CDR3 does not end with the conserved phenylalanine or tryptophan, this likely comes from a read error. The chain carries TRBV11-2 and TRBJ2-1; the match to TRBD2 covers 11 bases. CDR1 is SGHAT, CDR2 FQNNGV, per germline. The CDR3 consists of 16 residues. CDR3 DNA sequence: TGTGTCAGCAGCACCTCTCTAGCGGGAGGATACAATGGGCAGTTCTTA. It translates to CVSSTSLAGGYNGQFL.

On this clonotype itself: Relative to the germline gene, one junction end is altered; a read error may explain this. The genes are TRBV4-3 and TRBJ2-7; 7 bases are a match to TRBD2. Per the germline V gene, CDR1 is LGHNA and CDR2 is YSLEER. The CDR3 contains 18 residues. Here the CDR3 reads CTSSQVVTGGHVSYEQYF. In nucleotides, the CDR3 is TGCACCAGCAGCCAAGTTGTGACGGGGGGTCACGTTAGCTACGAGCAGTACTTC.

The CDR3 region is CAISPTATRDGQFF. CDR3 DNA: TGTGCCATCAGTCCCACTGCGACCCGGGATGGGCAATTCTTC. The chain carries TRBV10-3 and TRBJ2-1, with D perhaps TRBD2 (5 bases). The V and J ends lost 5 bases and 16 bases respectively, with 24 bases between them. This CDR3 is 14 amino acids long. From germline, CDR1 is ENHRY and CDR2 SYGVKD.

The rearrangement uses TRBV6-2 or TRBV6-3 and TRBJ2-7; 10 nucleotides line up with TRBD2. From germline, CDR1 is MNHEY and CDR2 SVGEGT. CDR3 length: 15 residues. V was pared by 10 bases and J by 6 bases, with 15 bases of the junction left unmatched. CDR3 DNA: TGTGCCAATAGTCAATTAGCGGGAGGACTTTGCGAGCAGTACTTC. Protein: CANSQLAGGLCEQYF.

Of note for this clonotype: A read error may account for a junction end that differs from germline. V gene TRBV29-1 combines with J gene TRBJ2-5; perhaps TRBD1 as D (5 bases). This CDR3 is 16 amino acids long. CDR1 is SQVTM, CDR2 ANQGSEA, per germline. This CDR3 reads CSVESSRLGVQETQNF. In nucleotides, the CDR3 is TGCAGCGTTGAATCCTCCCGGTTAGGGGTCCAAGAGACACAGAACTTC. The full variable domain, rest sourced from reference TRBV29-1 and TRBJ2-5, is SAVISQKPSRDICQRGTSLTIQCQVDSQVTMMFWYRQQPGQSLTLIATANQGSEATYESGFVIDKFPISRPNLTFSTLTVSNMSPEDSSIYLCSVESSRLGVQETQNFGPGTRLLVL.

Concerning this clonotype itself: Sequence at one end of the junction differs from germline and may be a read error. The CDR3 nucleotides read TGCCCCAGCAACGCTGAGTCGGAGATCTATGACTACACCTTC. It is translated as CPSNAESEIYDYTF. The chain recombines TRBV4-3 with TRBJ1-2; D gene ambiguous. CDR3 length: 14 residues. Germline loops: CDR1 LGHNA, CDR2 YSLEER.

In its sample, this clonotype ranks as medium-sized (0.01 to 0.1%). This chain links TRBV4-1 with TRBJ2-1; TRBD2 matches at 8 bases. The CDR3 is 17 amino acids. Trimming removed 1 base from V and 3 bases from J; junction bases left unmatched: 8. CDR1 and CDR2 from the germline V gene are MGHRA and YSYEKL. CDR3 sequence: CASSQGSTSARYNEQFF. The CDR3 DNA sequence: TGCGCCAGCAGCCAAGGGTCGACTAGCGCCCGCTACAATGAGCAGTTCTTC.